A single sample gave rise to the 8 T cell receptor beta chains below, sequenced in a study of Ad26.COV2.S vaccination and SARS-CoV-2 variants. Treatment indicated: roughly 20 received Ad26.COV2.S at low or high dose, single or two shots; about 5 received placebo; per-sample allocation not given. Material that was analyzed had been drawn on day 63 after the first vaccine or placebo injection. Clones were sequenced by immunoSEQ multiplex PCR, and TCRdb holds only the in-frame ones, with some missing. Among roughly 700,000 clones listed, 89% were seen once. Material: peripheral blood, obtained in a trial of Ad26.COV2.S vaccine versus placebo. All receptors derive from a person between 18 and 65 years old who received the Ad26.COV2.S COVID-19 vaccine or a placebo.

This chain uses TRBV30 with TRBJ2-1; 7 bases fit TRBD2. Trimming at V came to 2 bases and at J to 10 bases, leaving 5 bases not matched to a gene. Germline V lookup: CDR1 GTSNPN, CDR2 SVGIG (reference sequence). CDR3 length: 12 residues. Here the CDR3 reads CAWSRGEGEQFF. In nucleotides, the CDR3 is TGTGCCTGGAGTAGAGGGGAGGGCGAGCAGTTCTTC.

In DNA, the CDR3 is TGCGCCAGCAGCCACGAACTCCAGGGACAGGTAGCCTACGAGCAGTACTTC. Its protein product is CASSHELQGQVAYEQYF. This rearrangement joins TRBV4-3 to TRBJ2-7, with 8 bases lining up with TRBD1. The CDR3 sequence is 17 residues long. The germline CDR1 and CDR2 sequences are LGHNA and YSLEER. The V and J ends lost 3 bases and 2 bases, in that order; junction bases with no gene match: 12.

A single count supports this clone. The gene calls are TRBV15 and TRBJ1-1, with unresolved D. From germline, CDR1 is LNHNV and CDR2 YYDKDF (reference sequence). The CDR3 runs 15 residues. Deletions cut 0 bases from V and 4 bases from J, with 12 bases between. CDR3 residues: CATSRDLVRGTEAFF. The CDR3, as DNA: TGTGCCACCAGCAGAGATTTGGTTCGGGGCACTGAAGCTTTCTTT.

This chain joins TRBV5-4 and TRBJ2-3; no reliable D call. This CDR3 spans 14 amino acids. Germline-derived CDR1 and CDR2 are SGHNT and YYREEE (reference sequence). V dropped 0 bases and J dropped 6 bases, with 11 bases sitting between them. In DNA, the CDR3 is TGTGCCAGCAGCTTGGATCCGGGTTTGGATACGCAGTATTTT. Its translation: CASSLDPGLDTQYF.

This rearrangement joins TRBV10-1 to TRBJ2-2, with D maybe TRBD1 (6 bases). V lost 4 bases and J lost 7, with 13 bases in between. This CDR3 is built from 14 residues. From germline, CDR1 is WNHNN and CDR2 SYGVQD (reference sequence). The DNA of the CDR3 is TGCGCCAGCAGTGTGTACAGGGAAGACGGGGAGCTGTTTTTT. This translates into CASSVYREDGELFF.

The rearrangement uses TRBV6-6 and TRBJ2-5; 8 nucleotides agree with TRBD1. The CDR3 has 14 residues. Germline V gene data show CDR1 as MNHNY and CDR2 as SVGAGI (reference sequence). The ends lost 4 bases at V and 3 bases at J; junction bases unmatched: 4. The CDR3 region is CASSSSTGEETQYF. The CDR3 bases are TGTGCCAGCAGTTCGTCGACAGGGGAAGAGACCCAGTACTTC.

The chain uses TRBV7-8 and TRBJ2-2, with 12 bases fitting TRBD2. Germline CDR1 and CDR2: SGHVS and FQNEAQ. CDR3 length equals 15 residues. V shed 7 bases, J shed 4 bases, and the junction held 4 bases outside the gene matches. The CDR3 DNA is TGTGCCAGCAAGCTAGCGGGAGGGTTCACCGGGGAGCTGTTTTTT. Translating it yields CASKLAGGFTGELFF.

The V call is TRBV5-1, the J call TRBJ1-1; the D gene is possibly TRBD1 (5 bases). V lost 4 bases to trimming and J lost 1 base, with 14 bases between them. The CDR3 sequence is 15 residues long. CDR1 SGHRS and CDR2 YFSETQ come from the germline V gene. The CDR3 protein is CASSPTRAENTEAFF. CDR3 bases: TGCGCCAGCAGCCCGACCAGGGCGGAGAACACTGAAGCTTTCTTT.